These 15 T cell receptor beta chains were sequenced from one sample in a study of CXCR3-negative and CXCR3-positive naive CD8 T cells. The libraries of TRB cDNA were prepared using 5' RACE with UMI labels. TCRdb reprocessed the 5' RACE reads and reports one entry per CDR3 protein, with no DNA. The repertoire table contains fewer than 60,000 distinct CDR3 sequences. Sequenced material: naive CXCR3- CD8+ T cells from blood. The subset: CD45RO-CCR7+CD27+CD95- naive CD8+ T cells lacking CXCR3 (TNR3-). The receptors were sampled from a human donor in good health. Some clones in this sample may be carry-over from other donors' samples.

J is TRBJ1-1 and V is TRBV7-2. The CDR3 loop spans 14 amino acids. The germline V gene encodes CDR1 SGHTA and CDR2 FQGNSA. Here the CDR3 reads CASSFRGMNTEAFF.

The rearrangement uses TRBV12-3 or TRBV12-4 and TRBJ2-2; absent DNA, TCRdb's TRBD2 call cannot be checked. The length of the CDR3 is 15 residues. CDR3 amino acids: CASTRLAGNTGELFF.

The rearrangement uses TRBV28 and TRBJ2-7; checking the TCRdb D call of TRBD2 is not possible without DNA. CDR3 length: 17 amino acids. Germline values: CDR1 MDHEN, CDR2 SYDVKM. CDR3 residues: CASSQGTSGLFFYEQYF.

The chain links TRBV6-2 or TRBV6-3 to TRBJ2-7. The CDR3 is 13 amino acids. The germline CDR1 and CDR2 sequences are MNHEY and SVGEGT. The CDR3 is CASSFASSYEQYF.

The rearrangement uses TRBV28 and TRBJ2-5. Germline loops: CDR1 MDHEN, CDR2 SYDVKM. The CDR3 loop spans 11 amino acids. CDR3 region: CASTLEETQYF.

V usage is TRBV7-8 and J usage is TRBJ1-1. Germline V gene sequence: CDR1 SGHVS, CDR2 FQNEAQ. This CDR3 spans 14 amino acids. The CDR3 region is CASSFEQLNTEAFF.

This rearrangement joins TRBV29-1 to TRBJ2-2; TCRdb gives TRBD1 as the D gene, but with no DNA this cannot be confirmed. The CDR3 covers 13 residues. Germline values: CDR1 SQVTM, CDR2 ANQGSEA. The CDR3 here is CSVAGINTGELFF.

V usage is TRBV5-1 and J usage is TRBJ2-1; TCRdb's D gene call, TRBD1, goes unchecked for lack of DNA. The CDR3 loop spans 14 amino acids. Germline V CDR1 and CDR2: SGHRS, YFSETQ. This CDR3 is CASKGGGPYNEQFF.

The chain combines TRBV5-5 with TRBJ2-7; TCRdb calls TRBD2, which cannot be checked without DNA. The CDR3 has 13 amino acids. Germline CDR1 reads SGHKS; CDR2 reads YYEKEE (reference sequence). The CDR3 here is CASSFGRVDEQYF.

This sequence joins TRBV5-1 and TRBJ1-1. The CDR3 runs 15 residues. The germline V gene has CDR1 SGHRS and CDR2 YFSETQ. CDR3 sequence: CASSLIFGVGTEAFF.

V is TRBV15 and J is TRBJ2-7. CDR3 length: 13 residues. Per germline, CDR1 LNHNV and CDR2 YYDKDF (reference sequence). This CDR3 is CATSRDLRGEQYF.

The chain is built from TRBV7-2 and TRBJ2-2; TCRdb calls TRBD1, which cannot be checked without DNA. Germline V gene lookup returns CDR1 SGHTA and CDR2 FQGNSA. The CDR3 runs 17 residues. CDR3 in amino acids: CASTSPPGGPKTGELFF.

The V gene is TRBV5-1, the J gene TRBJ2-2; checking the TCRdb D call of TRBD1 is not possible without DNA. The germline CDR1 and CDR2 sequences are SGHRS and YFSETQ. The CDR3 consists of 16 residues. The chain's CDR3 is CASSSPPDRRTGELFF. Together with reference TRBV5-1 and TRBJ2-2, the CDR3 gives the full variable domain: KAGVTQTPRYLIKTRGQQVTLSCSPISGHRSVSWYQQTPGQGLQFLFEYFSETQRNKGNFPGRFSGRQFSNSRSEMNVSTLELGDSALYLCASSSPPDRRTGELFFGEGSRLTVL.

The chain employs TRBV4-3 and TRBJ2-7. CDR3 length equals 15 residues. CDR1 is LGHNA and CDR2 is YSLEER in the germline V gene. The CDR3 protein is CASSQERSFNYEQYF.

This chain links TRBV5-1 with TRBJ2-7. Germline V gene sequence: CDR1 SGHRS, CDR2 YFSETQ. The CDR3 sequence is 14 residues long. The CDR3 protein is CASSLGPSSYEQYF.